This passage covers 24 T cell receptor beta chains from one sample sequenced in a study of shared clonotypes between healthy human individuals (dated by TCRdb to 2019 to 2021). Library construction relied on the immunoSEQ multiplex PCR assay. TCRdb holds this immuneACCESS table with in-frame rearrangements only. Some clones are missing; in checked studies, unresolved V genes explain under half, and the rest has no known cause. In all, the sample holds a few million clones, and 92% of those were seen once. Clones ranked in the top ten supply 0.37% of the sample. Sequences were obtained from naive CD4+ T cells from PBMCs. The cell subset or site label, read with the paper, signifies: CD45RA+ positively selected. The receptors shown here come from a man younger than 30 in good health. Some clones in this sample may be carry-over from other donors' samples.

The V call is TRBV5-3, the J call TRBJ1-4, with TRBD1 identical over 7 bases. TRBV5-3 counts as an open reading frame of uncertain function. The CDR3 length is 16 residues. V lost 1 base, J lost 8 bases, and 11 bases stayed unmatched. CDR3 DNA: TGTGCCAGAAGCTTGCCGCCCACAGGGGCCCGGGAAAAACTGTTTTTT. This translates into CARSLPPTGAREKLFF.

This clone appeared a few times. V is TRBV7-9 and J is TRBJ1-1; D might be TRBD1 (5 bases). Germline V CDR1 and CDR2: SEHNR, FQNEAQ (reference sequence). The CDR3 contains 15 residues. Deletions cut 2 bases from V and 0 bases from J, with 10 bases between. In DNA form, the CDR3 reads TGTGCCAGCAGCTTACAGGGTGCAATGAACACTGAAGCTTTCTTT. Translating it yields CASSLQGAMNTEAFF. Supplemented by reference TRBV7-9 and TRBJ1-1, the full variable domain reads DTGVSQNPRHKITKRGQNVTFRCDPISEHNRLYWYRQTLGQGPEFLTYFQNEAQLEKSRLLSDRFSAERPKGSFSTLEIQRTEQGDSAMYLCASSLQGAMNTEAFFGQGTRLTVV.

The chain links TRBV23-1 to TRBJ1-1; D not certain. TRBV23-1 qualifies as an ORF whose function is uncertain. This CDR3 spans 15 amino acids. V lost 0 bases to trimming and J lost 1 base, with 9 bases between them. The CDR3 loop reads CASSQSYRPNTEAFF. The CDR3 DNA reads TGCGCCAGCAGTCAATCATACAGACCGAACACTGAAGCTTTCTTT.

CDR3 DNA: TGCGCCAGCAGCTTGGCCGCAGGTCAGATTGCGAACACCGGGGAGCTGTTTTTT. Translation: CASSLAAGQIANTGELFF. This chain links TRBV5-1 with TRBJ2-2; D is ambiguous. CDR1 and CDR2 (germline): SGHRS, YFSETQ. The ends were cut back, 0 bases at V and 0 bases at J, with 15 bases in the middle. The CDR3 sequence is 18 residues long.

The chain carries TRBV5-1 and TRBJ2-1; 13 bases match TRBD2. CDR3 length equals 15 residues. Trimming took 4 bases from V and 14 from J; bases not matched to a gene: 12. The germline V gene has CDR1 SGHRS and CDR2 YFSETQ. The CDR3 protein is CASSVSGTSGMMEFF. The CDR3, as DNA: TGCGCCAGCAGCGTGAGCGGGACTAGCGGGATGATGGAGTTCTTC.

V gene TRBV5-6 combines with J gene TRBJ2-3; TRBD2 aligns across 11 bases. Germline CDR1 reads SGHDT; CDR2 reads YYEEEE. The CDR3 runs 16 residues. V lost 4 bases to trimming and J lost 5 bases; unmatched junction nucleotides: 9. This CDR3 reads CASSPLIAGGVDTQYF. DNA of the CDR3: TGTGCCAGCAGCCCGCTCATAGCGGGAGGGGTAGATACGCAGTATTTT. Filled out from reference TRBV5-6 and TRBJ2-3, the complete variable domain reads DAGVTQSPTHLIKTRGQQVTLRCSPKSGHDTVSWYQQALGQGPQFIFQYYEEEERQRGNFPDRFSGHQFPNYSSELNVNALLLGDSALYLCASSPLIAGGVDTQYFGPGTRLTVL.

The V gene is TRBV30, the J gene TRBJ2-3, with 7 bases that match TRBD1. The CDR3 has 13 amino acids. With V trimmed by 7 bases and J by 0 bases, 4 bases remained unmatched. Germline-derived CDR1 and CDR2 are GTSNPN and SVGIG (reference sequence). CDR3 sequence reads: CAYSGGSTDTQYF. The CDR3 nucleotides are TGTGCCTACTCAGGGGGAAGCACAGATACGCAGTATTTT.

The rearrangement links TRBV4-1 to TRBJ1-2, with a possible D match to TRBD1 (5 bases). Germline V gives CDR1 MGHRA, CDR2 YSYEKL. The ends were cut back, 4 bases at V and 4 bases at J, with 19 bases in the middle. CDR3 length: 16 residues. CDR3 sequence: CASSRSSQGRFYGYTF. CDR3 DNA sequence: TGCGCCAGCAGCCGCTCAAGTCAGGGCCGATTCTATGGCTACACCTTC.

The genes are TRBV28 and TRBJ2-1, with a possible D match to TRBD1 (5 bases). Germline CDR1 is MDHEN and CDR2 is SYDVKM. The CDR3 sequence is 15 residues long. Trimming left V 6 bases short and J 3 bases short, with 15 bases between. This CDR3 is CASSRRQGSYNEQFF. The CDR3 DNA sequence: TGTGCCAGCAGCCGACGGCAGGGTAGCTACAATGAGCAGTTCTTC.

A word on this clone: The sample carries other DNA sequences with the same CDR3. This sequence joins TRBV10-3 and TRBJ2-5, with unresolved D. Germline loops: CDR1 ENHRY, CDR2 SYGVKD. The CDR3 spans 11 residues. The V end was cut by 4 bases, the J end by 5 bases, with 5 bases between. CDR3 in DNA: TGTGCCATCAGTGCCGGGGAGACCCAGTACTTC. It codes for CAISAGETQYF.

This clone was detected once. This chain links TRBV19 with TRBJ1-5, with 7 bases lining up with TRBD1. CDR3 length equals 17 residues. V was clipped by 5 bases and J by 3 bases; unmatched bases: 13. Germline V gene data show CDR1 as LNHDA and CDR2 as SQIVND (reference sequence). The CDR3 DNA reads TGTGCCAGTAGTGACCCCCGGGGACAGCCCAACAATCAGCCCCAGCATTTT. Encoded protein: CASSDPRGQPNNQPQHF.

This clone was observed once. The rearrangement uses TRBV27 and TRBJ2-7, with D maybe TRBD1 (5 bases). Germline values: CDR1 MNHEY, CDR2 SMNVEV (reference sequence). The CDR3 length is 14 residues. The V and J ends lost 6 bases and 2 bases respectively, with 14 bases between them. CDR3 residues: CASRPTGPAYEQYF. The CDR3 nucleotides are TGTGCCAGCAGGCCTACAGGTCCGGCCTACGAGCAGTACTTC.

Concerning this clone: In the same sample, other DNA sequences code for this CDR3. V usage is TRBV7-8 and J usage is TRBJ1-5; D remains unclear. There are 13 residues in the CDR3. Between the trimmed V and J ends, which lost 1 base and 4 bases, there was a span of 5 bases. The germline CDR1 and CDR2 sequences are SGHVS and FQNEAQ. This CDR3 reads CASSLVGNQPQHF. The CDR3 DNA reads TGTGCCAGCAGCTTAGTGGGAAATCAGCCCCAGCATTTT.

The chain carries TRBV21-1 and TRBJ2-1. TRBV21-1 is a pseudogene locus. The CDR3 is made up of 15 amino acids. Here the CDR3 DNA reads TGTGCCAGCAGCAAAGGGCCGACCCCCTACAATGAGCAGTTCTTC. Protein sequence: CASSKGPTPYNEQFF.

The chain joins TRBV6-5 to TRBJ1-2; D not certain. The germline V gene encodes CDR1 MNHEY and CDR2 SVGAGI. The CDR3 is 13 amino acids. V lost 4 bases and J lost 3, with 9 bases in between. DNA of the CDR3: TGTGCCAGCAGTTTTACAGCCGACTATGGCTACACCTTC. It is translated as CASSFTADYGYTF.

V is TRBV7-8 and J is TRBJ2-1, with 10 bases that match TRBD2. Trimming cost V 2 bases and J 9 bases; bases outside gene matches: 19. Germline CDR1 reads SGHVS; CDR2 reads FQNEAQ. This CDR3 spans 19 amino acids. CDR3 sequence reads: CASSLLPSGRSPGGSEQFF. CDR3 in DNA: TGTGCCAGCAGCTTATTGCCTAGCGGGAGAAGTCCGGGCGGCTCTGAGCAGTTCTTC.

This chain joins TRBV6-5 and TRBJ1-5; tentative D call: TRBD1 (5 bases). The germline V gene has CDR1 MNHEY and CDR2 SVGAGI. The CDR3 spans 13 residues. V was clipped by 6 bases and J by 6 bases, with 12 bases between them. The CDR3 is CASRASGVQPQHF. CDR3 DNA sequence: TGTGCCAGCAGGGCCTCGGGGGTTCAGCCCCAGCATTTT.

This chain uses TRBV5-4 with TRBJ2-3; no reliable D call. Trimming cost V 9 bases and J 1 base, with 12 bases left between them. The CDR3 is 13 residues long. The germline V gene has CDR1 SGHNT and CDR2 YYREEE (reference sequence). CDR3 DNA sequence: TGTGCCACCCTGGTGGCGGGCACAGATACGCAGTATTTT. This translates into CATLVAGTDTQYF.

The chain has TRBV11-2 and TRBJ2-2; unclear D gene. Trimming took off 1 base at V and 4 bases at J, with 10 bases between the two ends. CDR1 SGHAT and CDR2 FQNNGV come from the germline V gene. This CDR3 is 15 amino acids long. CDR3 in DNA: TGTGCCAGCAGCTTAGTAGCAGGTCCCACCGGGGAGCTGTTTTTT. Protein: CASSLVAGPTGELFF.

This chain uses TRBV30 with TRBJ1-1; the D gene is possibly TRBD1 (5 bases). Between the trimmed V and J ends, which lost 3 bases and 5 bases, there was a span of 19 bases. The germline gives CDR1 GTSNPN, CDR2 SVGIG (reference sequence). CDR3 length: 15 residues. The CDR3, as DNA: TGTGCCTGGAGCGCTGGGGCGCTGAGTGTGACTGAAGCTTTCTTT. It translates to CAWSAGALSVTEAFF. The whole variable domain, remainder taken from reference TRBV30 and TRBJ1-1, is SQTIHQWPATLVQPVGSPLSLECTVEGTSNPNLYWYRQAAGRGLQLLFYSVGIGQISSEVPQNLSASRPQDRQFILSSKKLLLSDSGFYLCAWSAGALSVTEAFFGQGTRLTVV.

The rearrangement joins TRBV19 to TRBJ2-3; the D gene could be TRBD1 or TRBD2 (5 bases each). The ends were cut back, 7 bases at V and 1 base at J, with 9 bases in the middle. The V gene's germline CDR1 is LNHDA and CDR2 SQIVND (reference sequence). The CDR3 is made up of 13 amino acids. CDR3: CASNRDGTDTQYF. The CDR3 DNA follows: TGTGCCAGTAACCGGGACGGCACAGATACGCAGTATTTT.

The chain carries TRBV5-1 and TRBJ1-1; 7 positions agree with TRBD1. Germline lookup yields CDR1 SGHRS and CDR2 YFSETQ. CDR3 length: 13 amino acids. V gave up 4 bases and J gave up 6 bases; unmatched junction bases: 6. The CDR3 coding sequence is TGCGCCAGCAGCGTACACAGGGGAGCTGAAGCTTTCTTT. It encodes CASSVHRGAEAFF. The complete variable domain, with remaining parts taken from reference TRBV5-1 and TRBJ1-1, reads KAGVTQTPRYLIKTRGQQVTLSCSPISGHRSVSWYQQTPGQGLQFLFEYFSETQRNKGNFPGRFSGRQFSNSRSEMNVSTLELGDSALYLCASSVHRGAEAFFGQGTRLTVV.

This clone was seen a single time. The CDR3 bases are TGTGCCAGCAGTGAGGGACAGGGGGTGCTATACGAGCAGTACTTC. It codes for CASSEGQGVLYEQYF. The rearrangement uses TRBV6-1 and TRBJ2-7; TRBD1 aligns across 11 bases. CDR1 and CDR2 from the germline V gene are MNHNS and SASEGT. The ends lost 3 bases at V and 4 bases at J; junction bases unmatched: 5. This CDR3 has 15 amino acids.

The chain carries TRBV5-4 and TRBJ2-7; D might be TRBD2 (6 bases). With 2 bases removed from V and 5 bases from J, the gap between germline ends came to 14 bases. CDR1 SGHNT and CDR2 YYREEE come from the germline V gene (reference sequence). CDR3 length equals 14 residues. The CDR3 sequence: CASSFPFPGDEQYF. DNA for the CDR3: TGTGCCAGCAGCTTTCCTTTTCCGGGGGACGAGCAGTACTTC.